The present T cell receptor (beta chain) was sequenced within a study of T cell responses to AZD1222 COVID-19 vaccine. The method was immunoSEQ multiplex PCR; TCRdb's version includes in-frame clones alone and lacks a portion of them. Altogether roughly 110,000 clones are present, roughly 90% being singletons, with the ten largest covering about 6.6%. This TCR was sampled from an adult in good health. Sequencing used peripheral blood, obtained on day 0 of AZD1222 vaccination.

The CDR3: CASSTRLAGEGETQYF. CDR3 DNA sequence: TGTGCCAGCAGCACGCGACTAGCGGGAGAAGGAGAGACCCAGTACTTC. The gene calls are TRBV7-2 and TRBJ2-5, with TRBD2 matching 12 bases. Germline V gene data show CDR1 as SGHTA and CDR2 as FQGNSA. The ends lost 5 bases at V and 4 bases at J; junction bases unmatched: 8. The CDR3 extends over 16 amino acids. Variable domain in full (rest from reference TRBV7-2 and TRBJ2-5): GAGVSQSPSNKVTEKGKDVELRCDPISGHTALYWYRQSLGQGLEFLIYFQGNSAPDKSGLPSDRFSAERTGGSVSTLTIQRTQQEDSAVYLCASSTRLAGEGETQYFGPGTRLLVL.